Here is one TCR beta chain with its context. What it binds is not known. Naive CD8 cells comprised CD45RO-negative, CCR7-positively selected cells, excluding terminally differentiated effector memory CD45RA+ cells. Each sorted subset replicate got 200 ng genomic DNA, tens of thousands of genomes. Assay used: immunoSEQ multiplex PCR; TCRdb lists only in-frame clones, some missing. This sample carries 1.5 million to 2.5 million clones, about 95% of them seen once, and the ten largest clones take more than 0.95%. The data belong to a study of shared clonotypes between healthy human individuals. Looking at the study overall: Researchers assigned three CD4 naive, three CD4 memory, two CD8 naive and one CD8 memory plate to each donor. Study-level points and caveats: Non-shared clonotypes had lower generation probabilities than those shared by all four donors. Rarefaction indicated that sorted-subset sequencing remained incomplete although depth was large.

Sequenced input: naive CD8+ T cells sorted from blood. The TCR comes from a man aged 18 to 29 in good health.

CDR3 in amino acids: CASSDRQGARPYEQYF. The DNA for the CDR3 is TGTGCCAGCAGCGACAGACAGGGGGCGCGGCCGTACGAGCAGTACTTC. The chain uses TRBV9 and TRBJ2-7; TRBD1 matches at 10 bases. J gave up 4 bases and V 3 bases, and 10 bases lay outside the gene matches. The CDR3 totals 16 residues. CDR1 is SGDLS, CDR2 YYNGEE, per germline.